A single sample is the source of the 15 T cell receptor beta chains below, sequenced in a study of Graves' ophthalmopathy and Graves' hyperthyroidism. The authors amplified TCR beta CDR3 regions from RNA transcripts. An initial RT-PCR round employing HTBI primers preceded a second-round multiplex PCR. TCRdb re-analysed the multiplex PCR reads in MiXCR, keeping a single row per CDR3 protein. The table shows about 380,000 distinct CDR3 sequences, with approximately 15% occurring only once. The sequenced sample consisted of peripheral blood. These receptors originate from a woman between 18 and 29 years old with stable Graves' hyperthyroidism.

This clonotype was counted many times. CDR3 coding DNA: TGTGCCAGCAGCTTAGGGCGGATACTAGCCAAAAACATTCAGTACTTC. It is translated as CASSLGRILAKNIQYF. The V call is TRBV7-9, the J call TRBJ2-4; unclear D gene. The germline CDR1 and CDR2 sequences are SEHNR and FQNEAQ (reference sequence). V lost 1 base to trimming and J lost 0 bases, with 10 bases between them. The CDR3 consists of 16 residues.

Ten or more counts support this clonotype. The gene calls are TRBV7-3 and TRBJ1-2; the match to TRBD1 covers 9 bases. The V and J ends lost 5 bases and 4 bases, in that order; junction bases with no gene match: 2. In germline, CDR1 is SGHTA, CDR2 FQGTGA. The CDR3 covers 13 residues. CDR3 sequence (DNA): TGTGCCAGCAGCGACAGGGGGGGCTATGGCTACACCTTC. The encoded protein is CASSDRGGYGYTF.

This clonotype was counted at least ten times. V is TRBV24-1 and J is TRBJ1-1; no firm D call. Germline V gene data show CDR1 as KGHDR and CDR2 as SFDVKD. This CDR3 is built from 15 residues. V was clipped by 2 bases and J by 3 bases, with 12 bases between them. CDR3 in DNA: TGTGCCACCAGTGATTCTGAGGGTCTAGACACTGAAGCTTTCTTT. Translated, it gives CATSDSEGLDTEAFF.

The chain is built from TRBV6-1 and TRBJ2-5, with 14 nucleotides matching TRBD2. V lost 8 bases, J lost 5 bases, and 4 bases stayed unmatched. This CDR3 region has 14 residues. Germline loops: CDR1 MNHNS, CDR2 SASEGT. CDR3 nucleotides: TGTGCCAGCGGACTAGCGGGAGGTTCGGAGACCCAGTACTTC. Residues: CASGLAGGSETQYF.

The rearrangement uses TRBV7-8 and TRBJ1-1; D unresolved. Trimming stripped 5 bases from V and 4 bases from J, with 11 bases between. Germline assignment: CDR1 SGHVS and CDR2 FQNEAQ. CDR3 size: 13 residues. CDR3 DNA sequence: TGTGCCAGCAGCCGGACCGGGATCACTGAAGCTTTCTTT. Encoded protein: CASSRTGITEAFF.

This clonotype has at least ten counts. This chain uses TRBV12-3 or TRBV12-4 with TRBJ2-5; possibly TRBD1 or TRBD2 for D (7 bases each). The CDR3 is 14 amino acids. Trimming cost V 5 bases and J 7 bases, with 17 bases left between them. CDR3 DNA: TGTGCCAGCAGTCTCACAGGGGTAGCGGGGACCCAGTACTTC. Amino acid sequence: CASSLTGVAGTQYF.

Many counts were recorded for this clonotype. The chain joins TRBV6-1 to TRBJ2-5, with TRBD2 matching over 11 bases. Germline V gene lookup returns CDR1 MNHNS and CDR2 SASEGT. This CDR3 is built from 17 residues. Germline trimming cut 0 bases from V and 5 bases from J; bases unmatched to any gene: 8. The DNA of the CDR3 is TGTGCCAGCAGTGAAGCGTATGGGGCTAGCGGGGGGGAGACCCAGTACTTC. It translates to CASSEAYGASGGETQYF.

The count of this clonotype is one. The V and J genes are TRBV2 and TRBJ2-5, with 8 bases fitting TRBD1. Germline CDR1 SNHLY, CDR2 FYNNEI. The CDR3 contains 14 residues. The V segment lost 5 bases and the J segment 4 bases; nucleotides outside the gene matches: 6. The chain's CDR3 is CASSFSDRGETQYF. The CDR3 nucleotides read TGTGCCAGCAGTTTTTCCGACAGGGGAGAGACCCAGTACTTC.

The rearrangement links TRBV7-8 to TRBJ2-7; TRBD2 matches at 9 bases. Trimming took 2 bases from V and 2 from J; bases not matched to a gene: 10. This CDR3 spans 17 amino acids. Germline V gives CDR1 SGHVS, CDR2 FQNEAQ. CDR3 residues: CASSLRLAGNAPYEQYF. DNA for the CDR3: TGTGCCAGCAGCTTACGGCTAGCGGGAAATGCCCCCTACGAGCAGTACTTC.

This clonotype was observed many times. CDR3 in DNA: TGCGCCAGCAGCCAATCTTCCGGACTAGCGGGTTTCGAGCAGTACTTC. The encoded protein is CASSQSSGLAGFEQYF. The V call is TRBV4-1, the J call TRBJ2-7; TRBD2 matches 11 bases. The CDR3 contains 16 residues. Unmatched junction bases numbered 9, after V lost 2 bases and J lost 6 bases. Germline V gene lookup returns CDR1 MGHRA and CDR2 YSYEKL.

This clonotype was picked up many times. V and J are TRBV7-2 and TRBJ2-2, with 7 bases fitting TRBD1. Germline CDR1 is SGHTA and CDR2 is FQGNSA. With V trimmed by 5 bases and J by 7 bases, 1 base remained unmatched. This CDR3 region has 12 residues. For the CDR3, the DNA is TGTGCCAGCAGCCGACAGGGCGGGGAGCTGTTTTTT. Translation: CASSRQGGELFF.

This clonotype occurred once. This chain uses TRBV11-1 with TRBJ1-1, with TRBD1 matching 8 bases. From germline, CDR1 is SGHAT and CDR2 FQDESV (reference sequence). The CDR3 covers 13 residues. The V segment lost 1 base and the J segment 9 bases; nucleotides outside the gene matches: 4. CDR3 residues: CASSLGRDRKAFF. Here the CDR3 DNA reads TGTGCCAGCAGCTTAGGCCGGGACAGGAAAGCTTTCTTT.

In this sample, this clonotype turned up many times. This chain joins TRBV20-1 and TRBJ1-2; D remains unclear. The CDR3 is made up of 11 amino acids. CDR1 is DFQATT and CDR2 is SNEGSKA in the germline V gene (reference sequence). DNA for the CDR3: TGCAGGGCCGAAGCTAACTATGGCTACACCTTC. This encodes CRAEANYGYTF.

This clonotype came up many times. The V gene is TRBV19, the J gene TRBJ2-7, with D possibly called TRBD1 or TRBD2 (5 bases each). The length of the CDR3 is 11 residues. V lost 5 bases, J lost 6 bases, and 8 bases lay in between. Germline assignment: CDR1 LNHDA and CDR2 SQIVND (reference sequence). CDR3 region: CASSAGSEQYF. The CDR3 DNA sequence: TGTGCCAGTAGTGCAGGGAGCGAGCAGTACTTC. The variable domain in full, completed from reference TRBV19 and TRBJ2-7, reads DGGITQSPKYLFRKEGQNVTLSCEQNLNHDAMYWYRQDPGQGLRLIYYSQIVNDFQKGDIAEGYSVSREKKESFPLTVTSAQKNPTAFYLCASSAGSEQYFGPGTRLTVT.

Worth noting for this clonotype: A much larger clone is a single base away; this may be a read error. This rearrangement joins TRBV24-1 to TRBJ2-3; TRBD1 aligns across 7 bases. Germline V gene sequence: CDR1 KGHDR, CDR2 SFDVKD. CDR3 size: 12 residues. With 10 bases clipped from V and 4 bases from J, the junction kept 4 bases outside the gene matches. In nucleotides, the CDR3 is TGTGCCACGGGACAGAACGCAGATACGCAGTATTTT. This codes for CATGQNADTQYF.